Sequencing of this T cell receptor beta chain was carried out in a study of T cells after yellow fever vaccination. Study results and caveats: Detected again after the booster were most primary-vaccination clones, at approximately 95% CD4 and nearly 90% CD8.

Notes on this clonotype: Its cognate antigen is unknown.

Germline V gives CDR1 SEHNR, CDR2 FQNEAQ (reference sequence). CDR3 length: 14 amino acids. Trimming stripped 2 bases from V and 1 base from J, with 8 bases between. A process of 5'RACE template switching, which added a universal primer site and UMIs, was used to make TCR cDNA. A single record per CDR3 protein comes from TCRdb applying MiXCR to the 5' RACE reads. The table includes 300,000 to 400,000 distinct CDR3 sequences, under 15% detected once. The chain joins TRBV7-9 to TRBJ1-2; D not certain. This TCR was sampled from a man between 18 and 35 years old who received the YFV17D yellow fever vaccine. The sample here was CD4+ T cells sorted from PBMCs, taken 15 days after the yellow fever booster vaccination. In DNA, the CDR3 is TGTGCCAGCAGCTTATTATTCCTTAACTATGGCTACACCTTC. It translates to CASSLLFLNYGYTF.